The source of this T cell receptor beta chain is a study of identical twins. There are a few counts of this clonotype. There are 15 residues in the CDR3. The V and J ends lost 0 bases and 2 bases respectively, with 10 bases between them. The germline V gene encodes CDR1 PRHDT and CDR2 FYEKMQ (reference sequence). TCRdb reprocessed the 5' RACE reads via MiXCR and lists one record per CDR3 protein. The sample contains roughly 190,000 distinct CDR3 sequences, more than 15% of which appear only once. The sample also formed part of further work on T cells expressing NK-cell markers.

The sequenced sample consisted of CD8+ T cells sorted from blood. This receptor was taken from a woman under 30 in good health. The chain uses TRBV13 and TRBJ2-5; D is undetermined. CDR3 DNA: TGTGCCAGCAGCTTAGGGACTCCTTTACAAGAGACCCAGTACTTC. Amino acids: CASSLGTPLQETQYF. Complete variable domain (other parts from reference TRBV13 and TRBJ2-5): AAGVIQSPRHLIKEKRETATLKCYPIPRHDTVYWYQQGPGQDPQFLISFYEKMQSDKGSIPDRFSAQQFSDYHSELNMSSLELGDSALYFCASSLGTPLQETQYFGPGTRLLVL.